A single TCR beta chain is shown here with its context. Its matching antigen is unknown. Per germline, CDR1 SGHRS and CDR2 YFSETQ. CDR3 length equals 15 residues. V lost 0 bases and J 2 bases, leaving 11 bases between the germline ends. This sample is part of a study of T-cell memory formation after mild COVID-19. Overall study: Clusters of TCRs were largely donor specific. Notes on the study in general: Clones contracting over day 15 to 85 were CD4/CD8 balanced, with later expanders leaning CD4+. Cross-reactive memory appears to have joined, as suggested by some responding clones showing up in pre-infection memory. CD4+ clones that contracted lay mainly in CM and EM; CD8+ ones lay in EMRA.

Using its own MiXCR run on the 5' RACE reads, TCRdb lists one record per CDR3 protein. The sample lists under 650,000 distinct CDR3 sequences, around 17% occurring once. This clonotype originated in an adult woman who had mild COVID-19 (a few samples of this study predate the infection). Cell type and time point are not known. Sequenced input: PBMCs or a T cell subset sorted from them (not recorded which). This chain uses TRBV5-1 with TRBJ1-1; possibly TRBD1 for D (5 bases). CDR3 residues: CASSLERDLNTEAFF. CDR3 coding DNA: TGCGCCAGCAGCTTGGAACGGGACCTAAACACTGAAGCTTTCTTT.